This T cell receptor beta chain was sequenced for a study of blood T cells in healthy people across ages. Study-level findings and limits: As age increased, TCR beta diversity per million T cells fell in a roughly linear fashion.

As concerns this clonotype: Its target is unknown.

A second PCR of 7 to 11 cycles used a sample-barcoded 5' primer and a J-beta primer mix. TCRdb processed the 5' RACE reads anew with MiXCR; each CDR3 protein has one entry. The sample holds 600,000 or so distinct CDR3 sequences, about 30% seen once. Germline CDR1 and CDR2: SGDLS and YYNGEE. This CDR3 is 15 amino acids long. The V gene end was trimmed by 0 bases and the J gene end by 6 bases; junction bases not matched to a gene: 4. Sequencing used blood. The TCR comes from a woman of 80 years or more in good health. The genes are TRBV9 and TRBJ1-5, with 9 bases fitting TRBD1. CDR3 nucleotide sequence: TGTGCCAGCAGCGTAGGCACAGGGGGCAGTCAGCCCCAGCATTTT. It translates to CASSVGTGGSQPQHF. Supplemented by reference TRBV9 and TRBJ1-5, the full variable domain reads DSGVTQTPKHLITATGQRVTLRCSPRSGDLSVYWYQQSLDQGLQFLIQYYNGEERAKGNILERFSAQQFPDLHSELNLSSLELGDSALYFCASSVGTGGSQPQHFGDGTRLSIL.